This is a list of T cell receptor beta chains from one sample in a study of blood T cell repertoires in COVID-19. Using immunoSEQ multiplex PCR, the repertoire was profiled, and TCRdb retains in-frame clones only, with some absent. The sample records some 90,000 clones, 82% being singletons. Sequencing input: peripheral blood. The source is an older man with active or convalescent COVID-19. The CDR3 runs from the conserved cysteine through the conserved F or W. The D gene is left open where the match is weak. Size is omitted from some rows. Given values are once, few, many or a class for expanded clones.

TRBV7-2	NA	NA	TRBJ2-1	TGTGCCAGCAGCTCTCAGACAGTGGGGTACAATGAGCAGTTCTTC	CASSSQTVGYNEQFF
TRBV28	TRBD2	once	TRBJ2-7	TGTGCCAGCAGTTTCTCCCCGGGACTAGCGAGAGAGCAGTACTTC	CASSFSPGLAREQYF
TRBV25-1	NA	NA	TRBJ1-6	TGTGCCAGCCACGTGAGCGGGTATAATTCACCCCTCCACTTT	CASHVSGYNSPLHF
TRBV2	TRBD2	few	TRBJ2-5	TGTGCCAGCAAGCGTTGGGTGACGGGGGGGTCGATGGAGACCCAGTACTTC	CASKRWVTGGSMETQYF
TRBV7-9	TRBD1	NA	TRBJ2-7	TGTGCCAGCAGGCCGTGGGACAGCTCCTACGAGCAGTACTTC	CASRPWDSSYEQYF
TRBV19	NA	NA	TRBJ2-3	TGTGCCAGCACCCGGGGTACGCAGTATTTT	CASTRGTQYF
TRBV3-1/TRBV3-2	NA	NA	TRBJ1-6	TGTGCCAGCAGGAATTCGGACAGCGGAGATAATTCACCCCTCCACTTT	CASRNSDSGDNSPLHF
TRBV14	NA	NA	TRBJ2-5	TGTGCCAGCAGCCAAGAGCTGGGGGCCGGCGAGACCCAGTACTTC	CASSQELGAGETQYF
TRBV30	NA	few	TRBJ1-1	TGTGCCTGGAGGGACAACATGAACACTGAAGCTTTCTTT	CAWRDNMNTEAFF
TRBV7-9	TRBD1	many	TRBJ2-7	TGTGCCAGCAGCTTCGGACAGGGGTTTACCTACGAGCAGTACTTC	CASSFGQGFTYEQYF
TRBV20-1	NA	few	TRBJ1-1	TGCAGTGCTTTGGACTACGAAGCTTTCTTT	CSALDYEAFF
TRBV6-5	NA	once	TRBJ2-2	TGTGCCAGCAGTTCACCCGGGGGTACGAACACCGGGGAGCTGTTTTTT	CASSSPGGTNTGELFF
TRBV2	TRBD2	NA	TRBJ2-1	TGTGCCAGCAATGACGCTAGCGGGGGAACGTCCTACAATGAGCAGTTCTTC	CASNDASGGTSYNEQFF
TRBV19	TRBD2	few	TRBJ2-5	TGTGCCAGTAGGAGTGGGGGGGTACCAGAGACCCAGTACTTC	CASRSGGVPETQYF
TRBV24-1	TRBD2	NA	TRBJ2-2	TGTGCCACCAGTGCTGGACTAGCGGGGGATGCGGGCACCGGGGAGCTGTTTTTT	CATSAGLAGDAGTGELFF